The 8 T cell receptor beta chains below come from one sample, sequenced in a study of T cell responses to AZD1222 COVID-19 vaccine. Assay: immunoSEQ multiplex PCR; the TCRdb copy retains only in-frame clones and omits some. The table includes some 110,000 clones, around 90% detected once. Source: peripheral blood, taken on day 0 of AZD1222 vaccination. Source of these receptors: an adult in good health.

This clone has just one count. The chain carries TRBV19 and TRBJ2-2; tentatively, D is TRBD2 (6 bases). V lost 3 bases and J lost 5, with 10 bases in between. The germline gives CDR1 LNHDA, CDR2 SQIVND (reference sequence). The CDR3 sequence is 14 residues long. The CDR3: CASSIGGNTGELFF. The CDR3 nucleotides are TGTGCCAGTAGTATTGGGGGGAATACCGGGGAGCTGTTTTTT. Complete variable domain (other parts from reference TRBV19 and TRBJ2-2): DGGITQSPKYLFRKEGQNVTLSCEQNLNHDAMYWYRQDPGQGLRLIYYSQIVNDFQKGDIAEGYSVSREKKESFPLTVTSAQKNPTAFYLCASSIGGNTGELFFGEGSRLTVL.

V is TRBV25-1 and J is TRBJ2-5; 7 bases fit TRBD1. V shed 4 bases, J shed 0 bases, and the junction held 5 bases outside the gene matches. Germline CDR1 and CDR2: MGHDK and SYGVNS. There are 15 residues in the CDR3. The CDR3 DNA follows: TGTGCCAGCAGTGTGGGACAGATGTACCAAGAGACCCAGTACTTC. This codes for CASSVGQMYQETQYF.

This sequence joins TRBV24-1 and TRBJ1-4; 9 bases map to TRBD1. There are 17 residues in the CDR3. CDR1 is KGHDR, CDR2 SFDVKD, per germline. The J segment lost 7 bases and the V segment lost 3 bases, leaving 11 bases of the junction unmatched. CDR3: CATSDTGQGMMGEKLFF. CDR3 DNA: TGTGCCACCAGTGATACGGGACAGGGAATGATGGGTGAAAAACTGTTTTTT.

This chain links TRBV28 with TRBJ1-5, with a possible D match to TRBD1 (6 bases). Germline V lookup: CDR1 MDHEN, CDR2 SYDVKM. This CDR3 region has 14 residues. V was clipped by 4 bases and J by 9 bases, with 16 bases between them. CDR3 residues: CASSSGVGITPQHF. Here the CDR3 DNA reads TGTGCCAGCAGTTCAGGGGTGGGTATTACGCCCCAGCATTTT.

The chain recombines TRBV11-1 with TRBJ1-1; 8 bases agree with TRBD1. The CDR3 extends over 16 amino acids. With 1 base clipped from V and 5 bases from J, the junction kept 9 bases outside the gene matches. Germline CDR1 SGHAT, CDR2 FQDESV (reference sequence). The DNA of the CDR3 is TGTGCCAGCAGCTTAGGCCGGGGCAGGGGGCGAACTGAAGCTTTCTTT. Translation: CASSLGRGRGRTEAFF.

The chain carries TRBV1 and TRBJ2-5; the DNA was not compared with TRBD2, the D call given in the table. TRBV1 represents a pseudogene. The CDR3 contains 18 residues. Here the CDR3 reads CTSSQDRTQKARQETQYF. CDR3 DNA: TGCACCAGCAGCCAAGATCGGACTCAAAAGGCCAGGCAAGAGACCCAGTACTTC.

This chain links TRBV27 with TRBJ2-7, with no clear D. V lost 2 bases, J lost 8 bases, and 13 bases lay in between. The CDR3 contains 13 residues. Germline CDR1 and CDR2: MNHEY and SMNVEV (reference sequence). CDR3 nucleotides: TGTGCCAGCAGTTTAGCTAAGTCTCAGCAGCAGTACTTC. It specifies CASSLAKSQQQYF.

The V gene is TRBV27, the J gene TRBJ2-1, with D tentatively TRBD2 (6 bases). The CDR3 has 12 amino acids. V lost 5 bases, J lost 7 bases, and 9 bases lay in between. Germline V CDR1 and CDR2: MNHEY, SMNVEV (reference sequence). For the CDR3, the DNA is TGTGCCAGCAGTGAGACTAGGAATGAGCAGTTCTTC. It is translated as CASSETRNEQFF.